This T cell receptor (beta chain) is from a study of response to subunit inactivated influenza vaccine. Overall study findings and caveats: Authors suggested few new T cells are recruited by each seasonal influenza vaccination.

TCRdb reprocessed the RT-PCR reads with MiXCR, giving one entry per CDR3 protein. The sample shows 500,000 or so distinct CDR3 sequences, 9.5% to 12% of them seen only once. This clonotype was counted a few times. Its antigen is not identified. CDR3 size: 13 residues. Trimming left V 1 base short and J 4 bases short, with 7 bases between. The TCR was taken from a man aged 45-60 years who received an inactivated influenza vaccine. This chain connects TRBV12-3 or TRBV12-4 to TRBJ1-1; D unclear. Material: PBMCs from blood, obtained 40 to 50 days after vaccination. The chain's CDR3 is CASSLDQSTEAFF. The DNA of the CDR3 is TGTGCCAGCAGTTTAGACCAGAGCACTGAAGCTTTCTTT.